This T cell receptor (beta chain) was captured by sequencing in a study of cytomegalovirus exposure and HLA in healthy donors. The PCR employed 60 Vbeta primers together with 13 Jbeta primers. Profiled with immunoSEQ multiplex PCR; TCRdb holds only in-frame clones, not every one. The sample holds approximately 150,000 clones, approximately 80% seen once. Germline-derived CDR1 and CDR2 are SEHNR and FQNEAQ (reference sequence). The CDR3 covers 16 residues. Trimming stripped 0 bases from V and 7 bases from J, with 18 bases between. The sample was PBMCs. The V gene is TRBV7-9, the J gene TRBJ1-2, with D hard to call. This TCR was sampled from a man in his late teens or twenties in good health and CMV-seropositive. CDR3 sequence (DNA): TGTGCCAGCAGCTTAGCGGGTCAGACCCTCGGAGCTGGCTACACCTTC. Translating it yields CASSLAGQTLGAGYTF. Drawing the rest from reference TRBV7-9 and TRBJ1-2, the complete variable domain is DTGVSQNPRHKITKRGQNVTFRCDPISEHNRLYWYRQTLGQGPEFLTYFQNEAQLEKSRLLSDRFSAERPKGSFSTLEIQRTEQGDSAMYLCASSLAGQTLGAGYTFGSGTRLTVV.